Presented here are 27 T cell receptor beta chains from one specimen sequenced in a study of response to subunit inactivated influenza vaccine. TCRdb analysed the RT-PCR reads with MiXCR anew, one entry per CDR3 protein. The sample records over 400,000 distinct CDR3 sequences, roughly 9.8% being singletons. This sample comprised PBMCs from blood, obtained roughly 46 days after vaccination. The source of these receptors is a man aged 50-60 years who received an inactivated influenza vaccine.

This chain uses TRBV14 with TRBJ2-5, with TRBD2 matching 9 bases. The CDR3 loop spans 15 amino acids. Germline CDR1 reads SGHDN; CDR2 reads FVKESK. With 1 base clipped from V and 5 bases from J, the junction kept 5 bases outside the gene matches. The CDR3: CASSQVRGGRETQYF. CDR3 coding DNA: TGTGCCAGCAGCCAAGTGCGGGGGGGCCGGGAGACCCAGTACTTC.

Many counts were recorded for this clonotype. V is TRBV7-2 and J is TRBJ2-3, with a weak D call TRBD2 (5 bases). Germline V gene data show CDR1 as SGHTA and CDR2 as FQGNSA. V was clipped by 5 bases and J by 2 bases, with 14 bases between them. The CDR3 is 15 residues long. The CDR3 sequence is CASSADSAPTDTQYF. CDR3 coding DNA: TGTGCCAGCAGCGCGGACTCGGCCCCCACAGATACGCAGTATTTT.

A few counts support this clonotype. The V gene is TRBV2, the J gene TRBJ2-2; maybe TRBD2 (5 bases). The CDR3 has 16 amino acids. The V end lost 5 bases, the J end lost 6 bases, and 19 bases lay between the germline ends. Germline CDR1 is SNHLY and CDR2 is FYNNEI. The CDR3 sequence is CASSTRTEAVPGELFF. The CDR3 nucleotides are TGTGCCAGCAGTACTCGGACTGAGGCGGTTCCCGGGGAGCTGTTTTTT.

This clonotype has at least ten counts. V is TRBV29-1 and J is TRBJ2-4; maybe TRBD2 (5 bases). Trimming took 4 bases from V and 8 from J, leaving 12 bases between them. The germline CDR1 and CDR2 sequences are SQVTM and ANQGSEA. This CDR3 is 12 amino acids long. The CDR3 bases are TGCAGCGTTGCCCCGGGGTCCGACATTCAGTACTTC. It translates to CSVAPGSDIQYF.

The rearrangement uses TRBV20-1 and TRBJ1-3; a weak D match, TRBD1 (5 bases). The V gene lost 5 bases and the J gene lost 3 bases, with 11 bases spanning the gap. Germline V gene lookup returns CDR1 DFQATT and CDR2 SNEGSKA (reference sequence). The CDR3 is 13 residues long. The CDR3 is CSASARVGNTIYF. CDR3 bases: TGCAGTGCTTCGGCCAGGGTTGGAAACACCATATATTTT.

In this sample, this clonotype turned up a few times. The chain uses TRBV4-2 and TRBJ2-2; TRBD1 agrees at 8 bases. The germline V gene encodes CDR1 LGHNA and CDR2 YNFKEQ. Trimming took 0 bases from V and 9 from J; bases not matched to a gene: 12. This CDR3 has 17 residues. The CDR3 region has the DNA TGTGCCAGCAGCCAAGATCGGGCCAGGGGGCGCGACCGGGAGCTGTTTTTT. Its protein is CASSQDRARGRDRELFF.

This clonotype was observed a few times. The gene calls are TRBV7-9 and TRBJ1-6; D is undetermined. This CDR3 has 12 residues. CDR1 is SEHNR, CDR2 FQNEAQ, per germline (reference sequence). Trimming stripped 1 base from V and 10 bases from J, with 5 bases between. CDR3 sequence reads: CASSLESSPLHF. In DNA form, the CDR3 reads TGTGCCAGCAGCTTAGAATCCTCACCCCTCCACTTT.

This clonotype was counted a few times. The gene calls are TRBV20-1 and TRBJ1-1, with TRBD1 identical over 9 bases. Germline V gene data show CDR1 as DFQATT and CDR2 as SNEGSKA (reference sequence). The CDR3 has 12 residues. With 3 bases clipped from V and 6 bases from J, the junction kept 2 bases outside the gene matches. This CDR3 reads CSASGQGSEAFF. CDR3 sequence (DNA): TGCAGTGCTAGTGGACAGGGGTCTGAAGCTTTCTTT.

Only a few counts were recorded for this clonotype. The chain links TRBV28 to TRBJ2-1; 9 positions match TRBD1. V was clipped by 4 bases and J by 3 bases; unmatched bases: 10. Per the germline V gene, CDR1 is MDHEN and CDR2 is SYDVKM. The CDR3 totals 17 residues. CDR3 in amino acids: CASSSILTGGNYNEQFF. The DNA for the CDR3 is TGTGCCAGCAGTTCGATCCTCACAGGGGGCAACTACAATGAGCAGTTCTTC.

This chain links TRBV6-5 with TRBJ1-2, with TRBD1 identical over 7 bases. The CDR3 consists of 16 residues. Trimming removed 4 bases from V and 4 bases from J; junction bases left unmatched: 12. Germline CDR1 and CDR2: MNHEY and SVGAGI. This CDR3 is CASSSGSGQDFYGYTF. CDR3 coding DNA: TGTGCCAGCAGTTCGGGATCCGGACAGGACTTCTATGGCTACACCTTC.

This clonotype was observed a few times. The V and J genes are TRBV6-2 or TRBV6-3 and TRBJ2-7, with 7 nucleotides matching TRBD1. The V gene's germline CDR1 is MNHEY and CDR2 SVGEGT. This CDR3 has 13 residues. The junction had 7 bases not matched to a gene; V was cut back by 7 bases and J by 4 bases. The CDR3 sequence: CASKNRGSYEQYF. The CDR3 nucleotides are TGTGCCAGCAAAAACAGGGGAAGTTACGAGCAGTACTTC.

The chain couples TRBV3-1 to TRBJ2-7, with D unclear. Deletions cut 1 base from V and 3 bases from J, with 10 bases between. CDR1 is LGHDT, CDR2 YNNKEL, per germline (reference sequence). The CDR3 totals 14 residues. The CDR3 reads CASSQGLKFYEQYF. The DNA of the CDR3 is TGTGCCAGCAGCCAAGGACTGAAGTTCTACGAGCAGTACTTC.

The CDR3 bases are TGCGCCAGCAGCTTCCGGGCCTTGGGACAGTCCTACGAGCAGTACTTC. This translates into CASSFRALGQSYEQYF. This chain uses TRBV5-1 with TRBJ2-7; 7 bases match TRBD1. The CDR3 extends over 16 amino acids. After removal of 2 bases from V and 1 base from J, the junction contained 9 bases not matched to a gene. The germline CDR1 and CDR2 sequences are SGHRS and YFSETQ.

This clonotype has just a few counts. The chain couples TRBV6-1 to TRBJ1-5; D gene unclear. The ends were cut back, 8 bases at V and 3 bases at J, with 11 bases in the middle. Germline V gene sequence: CDR1 MNHNS, CDR2 SASEGT. The length of the CDR3 is 13 residues. The CDR3 DNA sequence: TGTGCCAGCCTCCGGGAGATCAATCAGCCCCAGCATTTT. This codes for CASLREINQPQHF.

This chain uses TRBV20-1 with TRBJ2-5, with TRBD2 identical over 12 bases. After removal of 3 bases from V and 4 bases from J, the junction contained 3 bases not matched to a gene. CDR1 and CDR2 from the germline V gene are DFQATT and SNEGSKA (reference sequence). CDR3 length: 14 amino acids. The CDR3 reads CSASGLAGRETQYF. DNA of the CDR3: TGCAGTGCTAGCGGACTAGCGGGAAGAGAGACCCAGTACTTC.

This clonotype was detected a few times. The chain combines TRBV18 with TRBJ2-3; D not resolved. The CDR3 is 16 residues long. V was trimmed by 0 bases and J by 0 bases, leaving 10 bases between them. Germline V lookup: CDR1 KGHSH, CDR2 LQKENI. CDR3 in DNA: TGTGCCAGCTCACCACCGTTTCACGGGAGCACAGATACGCAGTATTTT. The encoded protein is CASSPPFHGSTDTQYF.

This clonotype has just a few counts. The chain links TRBV20-1 to TRBJ2-3; 9 bases match TRBD1. Trimming cost V 6 bases and J 0 bases; bases outside gene matches: 4. The CDR3 is 14 residues long. Per the germline V gene, CDR1 is DFQATT and CDR2 is SNEGSKA (reference sequence). CDR3 sequence (DNA): TGCAGTGCCCCCGGGACAGGGAGCACAGATACGCAGTATTTT. Translation: CSAPGTGSTDTQYF.

This chain connects TRBV25-1 to TRBJ2-2, with a possible D match to TRBD1 (5 bases). The CDR3 is made up of 17 amino acids. V lost 3 bases to trimming and J lost 0 bases, with 14 bases between them. Germline CDR1 and CDR2: MGHDK and SYGVNS. In DNA, the CDR3 is TGTGCCAGCAGTGATCCTATGACAGATTCGAACACCGGGGAGCTGTTTTTT. It is translated as CASSDPMTDSNTGELFF.

The rearrangement joins TRBV4-2 to TRBJ2-5, with D perhaps matching TRBD1 (5 bases). Germline-derived CDR1 and CDR2 are LGHNA and YNFKEQ. V lost 0 bases and J lost 4, with 12 bases in between. The CDR3 consists of 15 residues. The CDR3 nucleotides read TGTGCCAGCAGCCAAGAAGGTGCTAGGGGAGAGACCCAGTACTTC. Residues: CASSQEGARGETQYF.

A few counts support this clonotype. J is TRBJ2-7 and V is TRBV4-2; D not certain. The V gene lost 3 bases and the J gene lost 4 bases, with 19 bases spanning the gap. The CDR3 spans 16 residues. Germline V gene lookup returns CDR1 LGHNA and CDR2 YNFKEQ. For the CDR3, the DNA is TGTGCCAGCAGCCAGAGCCGTGACCTGAGCGTTTACGAGCAGTACTTC. Protein sequence: CASSQSRDLSVYEQYF.

In its sample, this clonotype was seen a few times. The chain combines TRBV5-1 with TRBJ1-1; D possibly corresponds to TRBD1 (6 bases). The germline V and J ends were trimmed by 1 base and 2 bases, with 12 bases remaining between them. The germline V gene encodes CDR1 SGHRS and CDR2 YFSETQ. The CDR3 totals 15 residues. The CDR3 DNA reads TGCGCCAGCAGCTTGTCGGTACAGGGTAACACTGAAGCTTTCTTT. Translating gives CASSLSVQGNTEAFF.

The J gene is TRBJ2-1, the V gene TRBV6-2 or TRBV6-3, with 10 nucleotides matching TRBD2. The V gene's germline CDR1 is MNHEY and CDR2 SVGEGT. CDR3 length: 17 amino acids. V shed 0 bases, J shed 6 bases, and the junction held 8 bases outside the gene matches. The DNA of the CDR3 is TGTGCCAGCAGTTACTCATTTCTGCTAGCGGGAGCCAATGAGCAGTTCTTC. Residues: CASSYSFLLAGANEQFF.

The chain uses TRBV7-8 and TRBJ2-7; no definite D call. CDR3 length: 16 residues. Per the germline V gene, CDR1 is SGHVS and CDR2 is FQNEAQ. Trimming cost V 3 bases and J 0 bases, with 15 bases left between them. DNA for the CDR3: TGTGCCAGCAGCTTTTCGGCCGCGGAAGGCTCCTACGAGCAGTACTTC. Encoded protein: CASSFSAAEGSYEQYF. Using reference TRBV7-8 and TRBJ2-7 for the parts outside the CDR3, the full variable domain is GAGVSQSPRYKVAKRGQDVALRCDPISGHVSLFWYQQALGQGPEFLTYFQNEAQLDKSGLPSDRFFAERPEGSVSTLKIQRTQQEDSAVYLCASSFSAAEGSYEQYFGPGTRLTVT.

The rearrangement links TRBV12-3 or TRBV12-4 to TRBJ1-1; D call uncertain. Deletions cut 7 bases from V and 5 bases from J, with 11 bases between. The CDR3 consists of 12 residues. CDR3 protein: CASTLGGTEAFF. CDR3 bases: TGTGCCAGCACCCTCGGTGGGACTGAAGCTTTCTTT.

J is TRBJ2-5 and V is TRBV4-3, with D maybe TRBD2 (6 bases). The CDR3 sequence is 15 residues long. Looked up from germline, CDR1 is LGHNA and CDR2 is YSLEER. V lost 6 bases and J 4 bases, leaving 18 bases between the germline ends. The CDR3 reads CASSPQWDFAETQYF. CDR3 bases: TGCGCCAGCAGTCCGCAATGGGACTTCGCAGAGACCCAGTACTTC.

This clonotype was found many times. The chain joins TRBV4-2 to TRBJ2-2; D is perhaps TRBD1 (7 bases). V dropped 0 bases and J dropped 2 bases, with 13 bases sitting between them. The germline CDR1 and CDR2 sequences are LGHNA and YNFKEQ. The CDR3 totals 17 residues. This CDR3 is CASSQDWRGPNTGELFF. In nucleotides, the CDR3 is TGTGCCAGCAGCCAAGATTGGAGGGGGCCTAACACCGGGGAGCTGTTTTTT.

This clonotype was seen more than once but under ten times. V usage is TRBV7-9 and J usage is TRBJ1-6; no reliable D call. This CDR3 has 15 residues. Trimming pared 0 bases from V and 8 bases from J, leaving 11 bases between. CDR1 is SEHNR, CDR2 FQNEAQ, per germline (reference sequence). CDR3 in amino acids: CASSLAGQEHSPLHF. The CDR3 DNA follows: TGTGCCAGCAGCTTAGCCGGGCAGGAACATTCACCCCTCCACTTT.